This T cell receptor beta chain comes out of a study of T cell responses to AZD1222 COVID-19 vaccine. General study points: Spike-spanning, vaccine-associated CD4 TCRs were dominant at 160-218 and 743-854. Reportedly, nearly half of unique spike TCRs recognized epitopes outside B.1.351/B.1.1.7 mutations.

The CDR3 consists of 12 residues. The ends were cut back, 4 bases at V and 8 bases at J, with 11 bases in the middle. CDR1 SGHNT and CDR2 YENEEA come from the germline V gene. The method was immunoSEQ multiplex PCR; TCRdb's version includes in-frame clones alone and lacks a portion of them. The sample includes roughly 120,000 clones, 85% to 90% seen only once; the top ten take approximately 3.5%. Concerning this clone itself: The antigen is undetermined.

The chain joins TRBV11-3 to TRBJ1-1; a weak D match, TRBD1 (5 bases). The source of this sequence is an adult who received the AZD1222 COVID-19 vaccine. The sample consisted of peripheral blood, taken 28 days after the second AZD1222 dose. The CDR3 here is CASSSENREAFF. CDR3 DNA: TGTGCCAGCAGCTCTGAAAACAGGGAAGCTTTCTTT.